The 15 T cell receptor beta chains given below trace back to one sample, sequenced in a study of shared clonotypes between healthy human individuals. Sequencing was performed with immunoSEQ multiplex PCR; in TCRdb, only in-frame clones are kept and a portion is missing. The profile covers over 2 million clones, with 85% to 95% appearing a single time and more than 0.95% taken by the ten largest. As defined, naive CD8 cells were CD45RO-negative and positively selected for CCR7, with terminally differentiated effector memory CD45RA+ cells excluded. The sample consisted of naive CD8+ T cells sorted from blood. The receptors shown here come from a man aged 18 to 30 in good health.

The CDR3 sequence is CASSSEVPFNSPLHF. The DNA for the CDR3 is TGTGCCAGCAGCTCTGAGGTGCCGTTTAATTCACCCCTCCACTTT. The chain recombines TRBV7-9 with TRBJ1-6; D is unclear. V was cut by 4 bases and J by 6 bases, with 13 bases left in between. From germline, CDR1 is SEHNR and CDR2 FQNEAQ (reference sequence). CDR3 length: 15 amino acids.

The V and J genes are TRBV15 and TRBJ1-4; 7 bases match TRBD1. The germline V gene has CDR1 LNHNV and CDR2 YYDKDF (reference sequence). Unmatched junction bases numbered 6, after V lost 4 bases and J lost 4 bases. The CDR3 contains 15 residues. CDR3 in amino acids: CATSTDRALNEKLFF. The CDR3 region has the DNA TGTGCCACCAGCACTGACAGGGCTCTTAATGAAAAACTGTTTTTT.

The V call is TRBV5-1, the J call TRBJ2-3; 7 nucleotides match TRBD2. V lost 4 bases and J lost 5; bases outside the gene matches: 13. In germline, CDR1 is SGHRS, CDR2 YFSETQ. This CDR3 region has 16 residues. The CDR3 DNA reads TGCGCCAGCAGCGGCTGGGGCGCGGGAGCGGGAGATACGCAGTATTTT. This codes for CASSGWGAGAGDTQYF.

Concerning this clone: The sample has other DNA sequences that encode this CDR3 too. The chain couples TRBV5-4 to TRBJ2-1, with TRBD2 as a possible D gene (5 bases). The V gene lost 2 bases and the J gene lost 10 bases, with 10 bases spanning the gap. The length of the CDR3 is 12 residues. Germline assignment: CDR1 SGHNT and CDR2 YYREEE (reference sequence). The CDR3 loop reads CASSFGPGEQFF. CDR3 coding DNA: TGTGCCAGCAGCTTCGGTCCGGGGGAGCAGTTCTTC. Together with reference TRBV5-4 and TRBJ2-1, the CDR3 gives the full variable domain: ETGVTQSPTHLIKTRGQQVTLRCSSQSGHNTVSWYQQALGQGPQFIFQYYREEENGRGNFPPRFSGLQFPNYSSELNVNALELDDSALYLCASSFGPGEQFFGPGTRLTVL.

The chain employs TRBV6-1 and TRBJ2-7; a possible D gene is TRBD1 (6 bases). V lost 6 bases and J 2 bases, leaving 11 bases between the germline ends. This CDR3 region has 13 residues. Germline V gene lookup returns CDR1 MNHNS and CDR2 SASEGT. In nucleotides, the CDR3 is TGTGCCAGCAGGCACAGGGAGCCCTACGAGCAGTACTTC. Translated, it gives CASRHREPYEQYF.

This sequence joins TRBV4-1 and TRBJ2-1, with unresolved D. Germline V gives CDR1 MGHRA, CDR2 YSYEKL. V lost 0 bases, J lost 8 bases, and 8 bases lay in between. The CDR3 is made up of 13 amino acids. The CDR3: CASSQEGADEQFF. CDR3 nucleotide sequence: TGCGCCAGCAGCCAAGAAGGAGCAGATGAGCAGTTCTTC.

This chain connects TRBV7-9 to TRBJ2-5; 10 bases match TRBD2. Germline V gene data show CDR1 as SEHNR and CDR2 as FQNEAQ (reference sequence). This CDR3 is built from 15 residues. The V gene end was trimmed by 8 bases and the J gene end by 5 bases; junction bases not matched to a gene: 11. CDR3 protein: CASEGASGSWETQYF. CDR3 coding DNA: TGTGCCAGCGAGGGGGCTAGCGGGAGTTGGGAGACCCAGTACTTC.

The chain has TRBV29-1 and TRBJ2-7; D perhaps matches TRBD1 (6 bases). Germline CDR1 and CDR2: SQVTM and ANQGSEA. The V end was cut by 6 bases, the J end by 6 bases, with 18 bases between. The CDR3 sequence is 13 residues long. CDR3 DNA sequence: TGCAGCGTCAATGGACAGTTACCCGCCGAGCAGTACTTC. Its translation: CSVNGQLPAEQYF.

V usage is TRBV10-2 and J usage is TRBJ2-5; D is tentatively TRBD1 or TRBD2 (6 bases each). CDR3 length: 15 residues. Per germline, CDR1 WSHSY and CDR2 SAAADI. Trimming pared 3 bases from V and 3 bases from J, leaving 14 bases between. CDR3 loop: CASSDPMGGEETQYF. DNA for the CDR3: TGCGCCAGCAGTGACCCGATGGGGGGCGAAGAGACCCAGTACTTC.

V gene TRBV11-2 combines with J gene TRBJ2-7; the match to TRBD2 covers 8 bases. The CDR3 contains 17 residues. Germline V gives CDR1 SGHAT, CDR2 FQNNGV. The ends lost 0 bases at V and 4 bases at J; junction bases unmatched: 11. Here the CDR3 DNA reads TGTGCCAGCAGCTTAGATCCCCCGGGAGGGGAATCTTACGAGCAGTACTTC. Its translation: CASSLDPPGGESYEQYF. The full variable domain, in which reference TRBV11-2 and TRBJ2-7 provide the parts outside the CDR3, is EAGVAQSPRYKIIEKRQSVAFWCNPISGHATLYWYQQILGQGPKLLIQFQNNGVVDDSQLPKDRFSAERLKGVDSTLKIQPAKLEDSAVYLCASSLDPPGGESYEQYFGPGTRLTVT.

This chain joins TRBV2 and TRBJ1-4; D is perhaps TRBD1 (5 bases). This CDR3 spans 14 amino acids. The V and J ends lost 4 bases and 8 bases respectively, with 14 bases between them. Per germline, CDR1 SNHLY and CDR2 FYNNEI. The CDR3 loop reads CASSGDGPGEKLFF. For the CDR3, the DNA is TGTGCCAGCAGTGGCGACGGGCCAGGGGAAAAACTGTTTTTT.

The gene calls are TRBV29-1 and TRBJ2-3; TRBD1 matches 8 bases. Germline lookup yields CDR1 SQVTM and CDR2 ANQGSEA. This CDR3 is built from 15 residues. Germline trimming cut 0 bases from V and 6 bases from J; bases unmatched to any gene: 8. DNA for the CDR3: TGCAGCGTTGAAGATTATACAGGGGGGCGCGATACGCAGTATTTT. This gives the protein CSVEDYTGGRDTQYF.

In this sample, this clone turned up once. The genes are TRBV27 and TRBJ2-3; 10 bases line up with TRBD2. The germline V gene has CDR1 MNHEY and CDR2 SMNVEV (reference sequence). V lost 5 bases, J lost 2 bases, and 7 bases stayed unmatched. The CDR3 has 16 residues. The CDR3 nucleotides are TGTGCCAGCAGTGCGGTTACTAGCGGGGTCACAGATACGCAGTATTTT. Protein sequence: CASSAVTSGVTDTQYF.

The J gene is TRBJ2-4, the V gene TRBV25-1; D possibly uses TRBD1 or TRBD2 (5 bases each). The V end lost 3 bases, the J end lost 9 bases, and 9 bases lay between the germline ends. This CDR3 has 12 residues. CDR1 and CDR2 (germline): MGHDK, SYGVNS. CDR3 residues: CASSDLGRIQYF. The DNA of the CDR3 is TGTGCCAGCAGTGACCTGGGACGCATTCAGTACTTC.

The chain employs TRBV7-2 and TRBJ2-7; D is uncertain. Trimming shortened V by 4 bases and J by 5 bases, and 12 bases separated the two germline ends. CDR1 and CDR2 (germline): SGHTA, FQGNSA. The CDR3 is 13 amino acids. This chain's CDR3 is CASSWNSANEQYF. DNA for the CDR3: TGTGCCAGCAGCTGGAACAGCGCTAACGAGCAGTACTTC.